The 24 T cell receptor beta chains below all came from one sample that was sequenced in a study of identical twins. MiXCR, applied by TCRdb to the 5' RACE reads, yields one record per CDR3 protein. Seen here are under 250,000 distinct CDR3 sequences, roughly 7.5% observed once, and the top ten hold approximately 2%. The same specimen was also included in a second study, on yellow fever vaccine responses in identical twins.

The specimen was memory (CD45RO+) T cells sorted from blood. The receptors come from a woman aged 18-29 years in good health.

This clonotype turned up a few times. The genes are TRBV21-1 and TRBJ1-6. TRBV21-1 is a known pseudogene. The CDR3 runs 16 residues. CDR3 loop: CASSRTGRSYNSPLHF. The CDR3, as DNA: TGTGCCAGCAGTAGGACGGGTCGCTCCTATAATTCACCCCTCCACTTT.

This clonotype was counted ten times or more. This rearrangement joins TRBV20-1 to TRBJ2-7; a weak D match, TRBD2 (5 bases). This CDR3 is built from 13 residues. The germline V gene has CDR1 DFQATT and CDR2 SNEGSKA (reference sequence). Trimming left V 6 bases short and J 1 base short, with 13 bases between. CDR3: CSAAETNSYEQYF. CDR3 sequence (DNA): TGCAGTGCCGCAGAGACTAATTCCTACGAGCAGTACTTC.

The chain employs TRBV2 and TRBJ1-2, with no clear D. CDR1 and CDR2 from the germline V gene are SNHLY and FYNNEI. This CDR3 is built from 14 residues. V lost 6 bases and J 4 bases, leaving 15 bases between the germline ends. In DNA form, the CDR3 reads TGTGCCAGCAGGGATGGGAATCGTCCCTATGGCTACACCTTC. Amino acid sequence: CASRDGNRPYGYTF.

This chain links TRBV2 with TRBJ2-7; the match to TRBD1 covers 10 bases. The CDR3 totals 13 residues. Germline-derived CDR1 and CDR2 are SNHLY and FYNNEI. V trimming: 10 bases; J trimming: 4 bases; junction bases outside the gene matches: 7. CDR3: CATYRDRGYEQYF. CDR3 DNA sequence: TGTGCCACCTACCGGGACAGGGGTTACGAGCAGTACTTC.

The chain links TRBV20-1 to TRBJ2-4, with 10 bases lining up with TRBD1. CDR1 is DFQATT and CDR2 is SNEGSKA in the germline V gene (reference sequence). The junction had 3 bases not matched to a gene; V was cut back by 6 bases and J by 4 bases. This CDR3 has 13 amino acids. The CDR3 sequence is CSAKGQGKNIQYF. The CDR3 DNA reads as TGCAGTGCCAAGGGACAGGGGAAAAACATTCAGTACTTC.

This clonotype has at least ten counts. The chain joins TRBV7-2 to TRBJ1-3; unclear D gene. V was pared by 4 bases and J by 2 bases, with 9 bases between. Germline CDR1 and CDR2: SGHTA and FQGNSA. The CDR3 sequence is 14 residues long. CDR3 DNA sequence: TGTGCCAGCAGCTCCGCCCTCGCTGGAAACACCATATATTTT. This translates into CASSSALAGNTIYF.

Ten or more counts support this clonotype. The chain recombines TRBV20-1 with TRBJ1-3; D gene unclear. The CDR3 length is 13 residues. Germline CDR1 reads DFQATT; CDR2 reads SNEGSKA (reference sequence). Deletions cut 5 bases from V and 3 bases from J, with 11 bases between. This CDR3 is CSAGIKGGNTIYF. In DNA form, the CDR3 reads TGCAGTGCTGGAATAAAGGGTGGAAACACCATATATTTT.

This clonotype occurred many times. The chain links TRBV6-1 to TRBJ1-5; D is possibly TRBD1 (6 bases). The CDR3 is 14 residues long. Germline-derived CDR1 and CDR2 are MNHNS and SASEGT. Trimming removed 8 bases at V and 3 bases at J, with 14 bases between. The CDR3 coding sequence is TGTGCCAGCCCTCCCCACAGGGTCAATCAGCCCCAGCATTTT. Protein sequence: CASPPHRVNQPQHF.

The chain recombines TRBV7-9 with TRBJ2-7; 7 nucleotides align to TRBD2. The CDR3 is 14 residues long. Losses at the gene ends were 5 bases for V and 4 bases for J; bases not matched to a gene: 8. The V gene's germline CDR1 is SEHNR and CDR2 FQNEAQ (reference sequence). CDR3 residues: CASSLPGGSYEQYF. CDR3 nucleotide sequence: TGTGCCAGCAGCCTACCAGGCGGGAGTTACGAGCAGTACTTC.

The table lists this clonotype with many counts. The CDR3 region has the DNA TGTGCCAGCAGCCATCTCGGAGATGGCTACACCTTC. It is translated as CASSHLGDGYTF. The V call is TRBV3-1, the J call TRBJ1-2, with unresolved D. The CDR3 is 12 residues long. Germline CDR1 is LGHDT and CDR2 is YNNKEL (reference sequence). Trimming cost V 3 bases and J 6 bases, with 8 bases left between them.

This clonotype was seen many times. This rearrangement joins TRBV27 to TRBJ1-5; D might be TRBD1 (6 bases). V was trimmed by 8 bases and J by 6 bases, leaving 23 bases between them. The CDR3 sequence is 16 residues long. Germline V CDR1 and CDR2: MNHEY, SMNVEV (reference sequence). The CDR3 spells CASSPLEQGGGQPQHF. CDR3 sequence (DNA): TGTGCCAGCTCCCCCCTGGAACAGGGAGGTGGTCAGCCCCAGCATTTT.

This clonotype came up many times. The chain uses TRBV29-1 and TRBJ2-7; the match to TRBD1 covers 8 bases. The CDR3 is 15 residues long. CDR1 and CDR2 from the germline V gene are SQVTM and ANQGSEA. J was trimmed by 9 bases and V by 6 bases; bases with no gene match: 19. As DNA, the CDR3 is TGCAGCGTAGGCCCCGGGACAGGCCCGACAGGGGCGCAGTACTTC. It specifies CSVGPGTGPTGAQYF.

This clonotype was recorded only once. Sequence at one end of the junction differs from germline and may be a read error. The DNA of the CDR3 is TGTCCCAGCAGTCCTACAGGGCTGAACACTGAAGCTTTCTTT. Its protein is CPSSPTGLNTEAFF. The chain carries TRBV2 and TRBJ1-1, with D possibly being TRBD1 (6 bases). Germline CDR1 and CDR2: SNHLY and FYNNEI. This CDR3 spans 14 amino acids.

The sample holds many counts of this clonotype. The V gene is TRBV4-1, the J gene TRBJ1-1; D gene ambiguous. V lost 0 bases and J lost 0, with 11 bases in between. This CDR3 spans 16 amino acids. Per the germline V gene, CDR1 is MGHRA and CDR2 is YSYEKL. The DNA of the CDR3 is TGCGCCAGCAGCCAAGATTTTGGCAGAATGAACACTGAAGCTTTCTTT. Amino acids: CASSQDFGRMNTEAFF.

The chain carries TRBV3-1 and TRBJ2-5; a weak D match, TRBD1 (5 bases). Germline values: CDR1 LGHDT, CDR2 YNNKEL (reference sequence). Trimming pared 1 base from V and 5 bases from J, leaving 20 bases between. The CDR3 is 17 residues long. This CDR3 reads CASSQGLLQMGQETQYF. DNA of the CDR3: TGTGCCAGCAGCCAAGGGTTACTGCAGATGGGGCAGGAGACCCAGTACTTC.

The genes are TRBV7-2 and TRBJ2-2; no firm D call. Per germline, CDR1 SGHTA and CDR2 FQGNSA. This CDR3 contains 14 residues. V was pared by 6 bases and J by 2 bases, with 10 bases between. CDR3 nucleotide sequence: TGTGCCAGCAGGACGACGGCAAACACCGGGGAGCTGTTTTTT. It codes for CASRTTANTGELFF.

This clonotype came up many times. The chain employs TRBV12-3 or TRBV12-4 and TRBJ1-6, with D perhaps matching TRBD1 (6 bases). The CDR3 is made up of 14 amino acids. Trimming pared 5 bases from V and 7 bases from J, leaving 12 bases between. The CDR3 DNA follows: TGTGCCAGCAGTCTGGCAACAGGGAATTCACCCCTCCACTTT. It encodes CASSLATGNSPLHF.

Ten or more counts support this clonotype. The V gene is TRBV12-3 or TRBV12-4, the J gene TRBJ2-3; possible D gene TRBD2, 6 bases. Trimming stripped 5 bases from V and 3 bases from J, with 12 bases between. This CDR3 has 14 amino acids. The DNA for the CDR3 is TGTGCCAGCAGTCAACGCCGGGGGACAGATACGCAGTATTTT. It specifies CASSQRRGTDTQYF.

This clonotype has ten or more counts. The chain has TRBV12-3 or TRBV12-4 and TRBJ2-5; TRBD2 might be the D (6 bases). CDR3 length: 14 amino acids. V shed 6 bases and J shed 5 bases, with 16 bases lying between them. This CDR3 reads CASSLGGGVETQYF. DNA of the CDR3: TGTGCCAGCAGCCTGGGAGGAGGGGTTGAGACCCAGTACTTC.

This clonotype has just a few counts. This chain connects TRBV5-4 to TRBJ2-3, with D tentatively TRBD1 (6 bases). V shed 0 bases and J shed 5 bases, with 13 bases lying between them. CDR1 and CDR2 from the germline V gene are SGHNT and YYREEE (reference sequence). There are 15 residues in the CDR3. In DNA form, the CDR3 reads TGTGCCAGCAGCTTGGACCAGGGGCGGGTAGATACGCAGTATTTT. It translates to CASSLDQGRVDTQYF.

This clonotype occurred many times. The J gene is TRBJ2-3, the V gene TRBV5-1; 10 bases are a match to TRBD2. J was trimmed by 9 bases and V by 5 bases; bases with no gene match: 15. The CDR3 consists of 16 residues. Germline-derived CDR1 and CDR2 are SGHRS and YFSETQ. CDR3: CASSLTVGSGGDTQYF. In nucleotides, the CDR3 is TGCGCCAGCAGTCTTACCGTGGGAAGCGGGGGGGACACGCAGTATTTT.

In this sample, this clonotype turned up a few times. The chain employs TRBV11-2 and TRBJ2-1; D call uncertain. The CDR3 has 17 amino acids. Trimming shortened V by 0 bases and J by 5 bases, and 17 bases separated the two germline ends. CDR1 is SGHAT, CDR2 FQNNGV, per germline. The CDR3 bases are TGTGCCAGCAGCTTAGAAGGCGCGGCCAAAGGAAACAATGAGCAGTTCTTC. It yields the protein CASSLEGAAKGNNEQFF.

In its sample, this clonotype was seen a few times. The chain couples TRBV5-6 to TRBJ2-3; 10 positions agree with TRBD1. This CDR3 contains 16 residues. Trimming removed 2 bases from V and 5 bases from J; junction bases left unmatched: 8. Germline CDR1 is SGHDT and CDR2 is YYEEEE. The CDR3, as DNA: TGTGCCAGCAGCTTCGGGACAGGGGAGGTGGGAGATACGCAGTATTTT. Amino acid sequence: CASSFGTGEVGDTQYF.

Ten or more counts support this clonotype. V is TRBV29-1 and J is TRBJ2-3; D might be TRBD1 (5 bases). Per germline, CDR1 SQVTM and CDR2 ANQGSEA. The CDR3 runs to 13 residues. The V end lost 4 bases, the J end lost 1 base, and 9 bases lay between the germline ends. Here the CDR3 reads CSVVVGGTDTQYF. CDR3 in DNA: TGCAGCGTTGTGGTAGGGGGCACAGATACGCAGTATTTT.